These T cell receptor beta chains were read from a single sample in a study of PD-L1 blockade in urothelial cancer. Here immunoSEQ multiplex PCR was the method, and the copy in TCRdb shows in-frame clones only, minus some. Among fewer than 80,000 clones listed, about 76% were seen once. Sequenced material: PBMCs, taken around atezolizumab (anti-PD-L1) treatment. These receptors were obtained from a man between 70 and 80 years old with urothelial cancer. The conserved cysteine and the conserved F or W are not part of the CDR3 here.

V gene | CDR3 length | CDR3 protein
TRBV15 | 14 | ATSRDRVSGGQPQH
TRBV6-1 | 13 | ASRQVAGGQETQY
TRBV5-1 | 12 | ASSLVPGAYEQY
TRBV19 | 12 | ASSGTSGYNEQF
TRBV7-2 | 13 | ASSPLGGAVDGYT
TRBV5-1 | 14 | ASSPRRAGDQETQY
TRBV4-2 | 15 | ASSQGSGTGAGNTIY
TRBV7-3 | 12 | ASSFSGQTTEAF
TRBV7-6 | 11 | ASSLVGGDEAF
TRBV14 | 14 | ASSRLAGAPTGELF
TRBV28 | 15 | ASSLSPSGRMPYEQY
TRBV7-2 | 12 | ASSPGTSPSEQY
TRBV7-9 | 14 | ASSLDLGSGAYGYT
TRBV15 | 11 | ATSKPSGNEQF
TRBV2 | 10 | ASRGLALEQF
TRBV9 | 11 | ASSTHRGETQY
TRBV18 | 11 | ASSPGGFGEQY
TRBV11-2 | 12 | ASSLERTAETQY
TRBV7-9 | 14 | ASSLMTSGPTDTQY
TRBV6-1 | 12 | ASEAGGSGEKLF
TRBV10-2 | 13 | ASSERWQGDQPQH
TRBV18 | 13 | ASSPLRDSQETQY
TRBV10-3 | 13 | AISGSGRAPNEQF
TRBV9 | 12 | ASSVAGLPDTQY
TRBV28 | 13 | ASSPDRGRMYGYT
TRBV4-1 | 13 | ASSQNRDNSYEQY
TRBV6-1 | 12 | ASSVGRNSYEQY
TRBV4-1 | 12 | ASSQDDRDRGAF
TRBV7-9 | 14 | ASSLESPLGDYGYT
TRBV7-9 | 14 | ASSLDSSTPYNEQF
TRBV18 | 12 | ASSRVGVTDTQY